The rows below give T cell receptor beta chains drawn from one sample of a study of blood T cell repertoires in COVID-19. Assay used: immunoSEQ multiplex PCR; TCRdb lists only in-frame clones, some missing. Seen here are over 150,000 clones, around nine tenths observed once, and the top ten hold around an eighth. Source material: peripheral blood. These receptors were collected from a woman in her seventies with COVID-19, enrolled during active disease. Both conserved end residues are part of each CDR3. The D gene is left open where the match is weak. The listing skips clone size in some rows; elsewhere it reads once, few, many or a size class.

clone size: .
J gene: TRBJ1-1
V gene: TRBV10-3
D gene: .
CDR3 DNA: TGTGCCATCAGTGAGATCCAGGGCCAAGTGAACACTGAAGCTTTCTTT
CDR3 protein: CAISEIQGQVNTEAFF

clone size: .
J gene: TRBJ2-2
V gene: TRBV11-3
D gene: TRBD2
CDR3 DNA: TGTGCCAGCAGCTTACTAGCGGGAGCAGGCGGGGAGCTGTTTTTT
CDR3 protein: CASSLLAGAGGELFF

clone size: .
J gene: TRBJ1-4
V gene: TRBV15
D gene: TRBD1
CDR3 DNA: TGTGCCACCAGCAGTAGGACAGGGGACGAAAAACTGTTTTTT
CDR3 protein: CATSSRTGDEKLFF

clone size: .
J gene: TRBJ2-1
V gene: TRBV6-2/TRBV6-3
D gene: TRBD1
CDR3 DNA: TGTGCCAGCAGTCACGCTGGACAGGGGGACAATGAGCAGTTCTTC
CDR3 protein: CASSHAGQGDNEQFF

clone size: .
J gene: TRBJ2-3
V gene: TRBV10-3
D gene: .
CDR3 DNA: TGTGCCATCAGTTCAAGCCCGGATACGCAGTATTTT
CDR3 protein: CAISSSPDTQYF

clone size: few
J gene: TRBJ1-1
V gene: TRBV12-3/TRBV12-4
D gene: .
CDR3 DNA: TGTGCCAGCATCGCCGGTGGGAACACTGAAGCTTTCTTT
CDR3 protein: CASIAGGNTEAFF

clone size: .
J gene: TRBJ2-5
V gene: TRBV5-8
D gene: .
CDR3 DNA: TGTGCCAGCAGCTTGGCCGGGCAGGGTGGACCCCAAGAGACCCAGTACTTC
CDR3 protein: CASSLAGQGGPQETQYF

clone size: .
J gene: TRBJ2-2
V gene: TRBV2
D gene: .
CDR3 DNA: TGTGCCAGCAGGCCAGACACCGGGGAGCTGTTTTTT
CDR3 protein: CASRPDTGELFF

clone size: .
J gene: TRBJ2-7
V gene: TRBV11-2
D gene: .
CDR3 DNA: TGTGCCAGCAGCTTAGATAGGGGGAATACCTACGAGCAGTACTTC
CDR3 protein: CASSLDRGNTYEQYF

clone size: .
J gene: TRBJ2-1
V gene: TRBV9
D gene: .
CDR3 DNA: TGTGCCAGCAGCGTAGAGTTAGCATGGGATGAGCAGTTCTTC
CDR3 protein: CASSVELAWDEQFF

clone size: .
J gene: TRBJ1-2
V gene: TRBV5-8
D gene: .
CDR3 DNA: TGTGCCAGCAGCTTCTTAACAGGCACAACTAACTATGGCTACACCTTC
CDR3 protein: CASSFLTGTTNYGYTF

clone size: .
J gene: TRBJ1-2
V gene: TRBV28
D gene: .
CDR3 DNA: TGTGCCAGCAGTGCCGGGTCCTGGGAGAATGGCTACACCTTC
CDR3 protein: CASSAGSWENGYTF

clone size: few
J gene: TRBJ1-2
V gene: TRBV29-1
D gene: .
CDR3 DNA: TGCAGCGTTGACCGGAGGGTTTCTAACTATGGCTACACCTTC
CDR3 protein: CSVDRRVSNYGYTF

clone size: .
J gene: TRBJ2-6
V gene: TRBV6-2/TRBV6-3
D gene: TRBD2
CDR3 DNA: TGTGCCAGCAGTTACTCGACTAGCGGGAGGACTGGGGCCAACGTCCTGACTTTC
CDR3 protein: CASSYSTSGRTGANVLTF

clone size: .
J gene: TRBJ2-1
V gene: TRBV9
D gene: TRBD2
CDR3 DNA: TGTGCCAGCAGCGTAGATAGCGGGAGGGCCTCCTACAATGAGCAGTTCTTC
CDR3 protein: CASSVDSGRASYNEQFF

clone size: .
J gene: TRBJ2-5
V gene: TRBV10-3
D gene: TRBD2
CDR3 DNA: TGTGCCATCAACAAAGGGACTATCCAAGAGACCCAGTACTTC
CDR3 protein: CAINKGTIQETQYF

clone size: .
J gene: TRBJ2-1
V gene: TRBV28
D gene: TRBD1
CDR3 DNA: TGTGCCAGCACCTACACCCTAGGGACAGGGATTGGGGAGCAGTTCTTC
CDR3 protein: CASTYTLGTGIGEQFF

clone size: .
J gene: TRBJ2-1
V gene: TRBV3-1/TRBV3-2
D gene: TRBD2
CDR3 DNA: TGTGCCAGCAGCCCCGGACTAGCGGGGAGCAATGAGCAGTTCTTC
CDR3 protein: CASSPGLAGSNEQFF

clone size: .
J gene: TRBJ2-1
V gene: TRBV9
D gene: TRBD2
CDR3 DNA: TGTGCCAGCAGCACCCAGACTAGCGGGAGTGAGCAGTTCTTC
CDR3 protein: CASSTQTSGSEQFF

clone size: .
J gene: TRBJ2-7
V gene: TRBV4-2
D gene: .
CDR3 DNA: TGTGCCAGCAGCCTGGACTCCCGTGGTCCCGAGCAGTACTTC
CDR3 protein: CASSLDSRGPEQYF

clone size: .
J gene: TRBJ2-1
V gene: TRBV28
D gene: TRBD2
CDR3 DNA: TGTGCCAGCAGGCCAGACGGATATCGGACTAGCGGGATCAATGAGCAGTTCTTC
CDR3 protein: CASRPDGYRTSGINEQFF

clone size: .
J gene: TRBJ2-7
V gene: TRBV4-1
D gene: .
CDR3 DNA: TGCGCCAGCAGCCGAAATACAGTTGAGGGGGTCTACGAGCAGTACTTC
CDR3 protein: CASSRNTVEGVYEQYF

clone size: .
J gene: TRBJ1-2
V gene: TRBV12-5
D gene: .
CDR3 DNA: TGTGCTAGTGGTTTGGTACAGAGCCTGGGCCATGGCTACACCTTC
CDR3 protein: CASGLVQSLGHGYTF

clone size: few
J gene: TRBJ2-6
V gene: TRBV3-1/TRBV3-2
D gene: TRBD1
CDR3 DNA: TGTGCCAGCAGGGGACCAGGGGGCTCTGGGGCCAACGTCCTGACTTTC
CDR3 protein: CASRGPGGSGANVLTF

clone size: once
J gene: TRBJ1-2
V gene: TRBV28
D gene: TRBD1
CDR3 DNA: TGTGCCAGTGGAGGGACAGAGAACTATGGCTACACCTTC
CDR3 protein: CASGGTENYGYTF

clone size: .
J gene: TRBJ1-5
V gene: TRBV27
D gene: .
CDR3 DNA: TGTGCCAGCAGCCAAGGAGCGGGAAAACATAGCAATCAGCCCCAGCATTTT
CDR3 protein: CASSQGAGKHSNQPQHF

clone size: once
J gene: TRBJ1-2
V gene: TRBV7-9
D gene: .
CDR3 DNA: TGTGCCAGCAGCTCGCCCGATGGACAGCTCTATGGCTACACCTTC
CDR3 protein: CASSSPDGQLYGYTF

clone size: .
J gene: TRBJ2-7
V gene: TRBV9
D gene: .
CDR3 DNA: TGTGCCAGCAGCGTTTCCGGGACATCTAACTACGAGCAGTACTTC
CDR3 protein: CASSVSGTSNYEQYF

clone size: .
J gene: TRBJ1-1
V gene: TRBV6-5
D gene: TRBD1
CDR3 DNA: TGTGCCAGCAGTTACCCGATGGGGACAGGCCCACTGAAAGCTTTCTTT
CDR3 protein: CASSYPMGTGPLKAFF

clone size: .
J gene: TRBJ2-7
V gene: TRBV11-2
D gene: .
CDR3 DNA: TGTGCCAGCAGCTATCCTTCTTCCTACGAGCAGTACTTC
CDR3 protein: CASSYPSSYEQYF

clone size: .
J gene: TRBJ2-3
V gene: TRBV11-2
D gene: .
CDR3 DNA: TGTGCCAGCAGCTTGGGGCGGAGCACAGATACGCAGTATTTT
CDR3 protein: CASSLGRSTDTQYF

clone size: .
J gene: TRBJ2-1
V gene: TRBV14
D gene: TRBD2
CDR3 DNA: TGTGCCAGCAGCCAAGTGGGACTAGCGGGAGGAAGGGATGAGCAGTTCTTC
CDR3 protein: CASSQVGLAGGRDEQFF

clone size: .
J gene: TRBJ2-3
V gene: TRBV10-3
D gene: .
CDR3 DNA: TGTGCCATCAGTGAGTCTAGGGGCTCGGATACGCAGTATTTT
CDR3 protein: CAISESRGSDTQYF

clone size: .
J gene: TRBJ1-3
V gene: TRBV19
D gene: .
CDR3 DNA: TGTGCCAGTAGTATCCACGGGACATCCTCTGGAAACACCATATATTTT
CDR3 protein: CASSIHGTSSGNTIYF

clone size: once
J gene: TRBJ1-1
V gene: TRBV6-1
D gene: .
CDR3 DNA: TGTGCCAGCAGTGAGTTCGACACTGAAGCTTTCTTT
CDR3 protein: CASSEFDTEAFF

clone size: .
J gene: TRBJ1-5
V gene: TRBV5-6
D gene: .
CDR3 DNA: TGTGCCAGCAGCTTGGCCAGTGACAGGCTATATTTT
CDR3 protein: CASSLASDRLYF

clone size: few
J gene: TRBJ2-7
V gene: TRBV24-1
D gene: TRBD1
CDR3 DNA: TGTGCCACCAGTGAGTCCGGGACAGGGAGGTTCTACGAGCAGTACTTC
CDR3 protein: CATSESGTGRFYEQYF

clone size: .
J gene: TRBJ2-7
V gene: TRBV29-1
D gene: TRBD1
CDR3 DNA: TGCAGCGTTGAAGGACAGGGGGCGCCCAACGAGCAGTACTTC
CDR3 protein: CSVEGQGAPNEQYF

clone size: .
J gene: TRBJ2-3
V gene: TRBV11-2
D gene: .
CDR3 DNA: TGTGCCAGCGGTAGGGGGTACGATACGCAGTATTTT
CDR3 protein: CASGRGYDTQYF

clone size: .
J gene: TRBJ1-6
V gene: TRBV6-5
D gene: TRBD1
CDR3 DNA: TGTGCCAGCAGGAAGACAGGGGTAGGTTCACCCCTCCACTTT
CDR3 protein: CASRKTGVGSPLHF

clone size: .
J gene: TRBJ2-1
V gene: TRBV4-2
D gene: TRBD2
CDR3 DNA: TGTGCCAGCAGCCCGCTGGGACTAGATCGGAATGAGCAGTTCTTC
CDR3 protein: CASSPLGLDRNEQFF

clone size: .
J gene: TRBJ2-3
V gene: TRBV19
D gene: TRBD2
CDR3 DNA: TGTGCCAGTAGTATGAGACTAGCGGGGGGGATAATTACAGATACGCAGTATTTT
CDR3 protein: CASSMRLAGGIITDTQYF

clone size: once
J gene: TRBJ2-2
V gene: TRBV18
D gene: TRBD2
CDR3 DNA: TGTGCCAGCTCACCACGAACGGTCAACCGACTAGCGTCCACCGGGGAGCTGTTTTTT
CDR3 protein: CASSPRTVNRLASTGELFF

clone size: .
J gene: TRBJ1-2
V gene: TRBV7-2
D gene: .
CDR3 DNA: TGTGCCAGCAGCCCCGAGGTGGGCTATGGCTACACCTTC
CDR3 protein: CASSPEVGYGYTF

clone size: few
J gene: TRBJ2-5
V gene: TRBV7-2
D gene: TRBD2
CDR3 DNA: TGTGCCAGCAGCTTAGCCCTTGGACTAGCGGGACAACAAGAGACCCAGTACTTC
CDR3 protein: CASSLALGLAGQQETQYF

clone size: .
J gene: TRBJ2-7
V gene: TRBV3-1/TRBV3-2
D gene: .
CDR3 DNA: TGTGCCAGCAGCGGCGATGGCGGGTCCCACGAGCAGTACTTC
CDR3 protein: CASSGDGGSHEQYF

clone size: .
J gene: TRBJ1-5
V gene: TRBV11-3
D gene: TRBD1
CDR3 DNA: TGTGCCAGCAGCTTAGAGACAGGGAATCAGCCCCAGCATTTT
CDR3 protein: CASSLETGNQPQHF

clone size: .
J gene: TRBJ1-4
V gene: TRBV18
D gene: TRBD1
CDR3 DNA: TGTGCCAGCTCACTCTTTGCCCAGGGGGTTAATGAAAAACTGTTTTTT
CDR3 protein: CASSLFAQGVNEKLFF

clone size: .
J gene: TRBJ2-7
V gene: TRBV14
D gene: TRBD1
CDR3 DNA: TGTGCCAGCAAGGGACAGATCTCCTACGAGCAGTACTTC
CDR3 protein: CASKGQISYEQYF

clone size: .
J gene: TRBJ1-1
V gene: TRBV28
D gene: .
CDR3 DNA: TGTGCCAGCAGTTTACCAGGGGCTCGGGGCACTGAAGCTTTCTTT
CDR3 protein: CASSLPGARGTEAFF

clone size: .
J gene: TRBJ2-3
V gene: TRBV6-7
D gene: TRBD1
CDR3 DNA: TGTGCCAGCACCCAGGACAGGGCCGGGGATACGCAGTATTTT
CDR3 protein: CASTQDRAGDTQYF

clone size: .
J gene: TRBJ1-2
V gene: TRBV30
D gene: TRBD1
CDR3 DNA: TGTGCCTGGAGTGTAGGGACAGAAGTTAACTATGGCTACACCTTC
CDR3 protein: CAWSVGTEVNYGYTF

clone size: few
J gene: TRBJ1-3
V gene: TRBV5-6
D gene: .
CDR3 DNA: TGTGCCAGCAGAGAGTGGAGCTCTGGAAACACCATATATTTT
CDR3 protein: CASREWSSGNTIYF

clone size: .
J gene: TRBJ2-6
V gene: TRBV19
D gene: .
CDR3 DNA: TGTGCCAGTAGTGTAGAGGCCAGGAGCGGCAGCTCTGGGGCCAACGTCCTGACTTTC
CDR3 protein: CASSVEARSGSSGANVLTF

clone size: .
J gene: TRBJ1-5
V gene: TRBV23-1
D gene: TRBD1
CDR3 DNA: TGCGCCAGCAGAGAAAAGCTTTGGGACAGGGGGAATAGCAATCAGCCCCAGCATTTT
CDR3 protein: CASREKLWDRGNSNQPQHF

clone size: .
J gene: TRBJ1-3
V gene: TRBV29-1
D gene: .
CDR3 DNA: TGCAGCGTCCAGGGAATCTCTGGAAACACCATATATTTT
CDR3 protein: CSVQGISGNTIYF

clone size: .
J gene: TRBJ2-7
V gene: TRBV30
D gene: .
CDR3 DNA: TGTGCCTGGAGTGTACGAAAGCCCTCGGGGGAGCAGTACTTC
CDR3 protein: CAWSVRKPSGEQYF